This T cell receptor beta chain was captured by sequencing in a study of CD8 T cells in ankylosing spondylitis. Details on this clonotype: Antigen unknown.

Study observations and caveats: Seemingly characteristic of ankylosing spondylitis blood was a TCR beta motif consisting of 7 or 8 highly homologous variants.

The germline gives CDR1 SGHTA, CDR2 FQGNSA. The CDR3 contains 16 residues. The V gene lost 1 base and the J gene lost 2 bases, with 13 bases spanning the gap. TCRdb analysed the 5' RACE reads with MiXCR anew, one entry per CDR3 protein. The sample lists 700,000 or so distinct CDR3 sequences, about 20% occurring once. This sequence was found in a male donor with ankylosing spondylitis. The V call is TRBV7-2, the J call TRBJ2-3; D unclear. The sequenced sample consisted of blood, either unsorted or a sorted T cell fraction (not recorded which). The CDR3 region has the DNA TGTGCCAGCAGCTTAGGGCAGTCCGGAAACACAGATACGCAGTATTTT. The encoded protein is CASSLGQSGNTDTQYF.